This T cell receptor beta chain was identified in a study of control samples from healthy donors and cancer patients. Clones were read by immunoSEQ multiplex PCR, and TCRdb kept only the in-frame ones, dropping some. Of around 110,000 clones listed, over 85% were seen once; the top ten hold about 2.6%. Germline V gene data show CDR1 as SGHVS and CDR2 as FQNEAQ. Trimming left V 2 bases short and J 3 bases short, with 13 bases between. This CDR3 is 15 amino acids long. The sequence was obtained from a man between 25 and 39 years old in good health. The sample consisted of blood. This chain links TRBV7-8 with TRBJ2-5; D may be TRBD1 (5 bases). The CDR3 DNA follows: TGTGCCAGCAGCTTACTAGGGGCCATAAAAGAGACCCAGTACTTC. This translates into CASSLLGAIKETQYF. Drawing the rest from reference TRBV7-8 and TRBJ2-5, the complete variable domain is GAGVSQSPRYKVAKRGQDVALRCDPISGHVSLFWYQQALGQGPEFLTYFQNEAQLDKSGLPSDRFFAERPEGSVSTLKIQRTQQEDSAVYLCASSLLGAIKETQYFGPGTRLLVL.